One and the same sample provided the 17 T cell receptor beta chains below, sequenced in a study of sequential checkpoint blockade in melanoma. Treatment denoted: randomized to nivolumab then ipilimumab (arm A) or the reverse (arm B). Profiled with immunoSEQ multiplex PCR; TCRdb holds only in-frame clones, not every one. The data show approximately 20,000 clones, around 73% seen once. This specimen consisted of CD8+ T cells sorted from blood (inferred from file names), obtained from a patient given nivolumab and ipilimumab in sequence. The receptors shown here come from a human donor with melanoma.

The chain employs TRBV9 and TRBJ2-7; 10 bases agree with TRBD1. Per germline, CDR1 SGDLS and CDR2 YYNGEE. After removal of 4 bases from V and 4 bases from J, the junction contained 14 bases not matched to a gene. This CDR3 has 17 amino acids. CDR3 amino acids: CASSPTGGVKPSYEQYF. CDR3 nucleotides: TGTGCCAGCAGCCCGACAGGGGGCGTTAAACCCAGTTACGAGCAGTACTTC.

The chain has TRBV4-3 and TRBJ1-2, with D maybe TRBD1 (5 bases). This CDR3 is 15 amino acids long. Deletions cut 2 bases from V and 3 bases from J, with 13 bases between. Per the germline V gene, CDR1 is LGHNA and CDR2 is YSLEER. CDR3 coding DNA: TGCGCCAGCAGCCAATACCTCGGAGGGGACTATGGCTACACCTTC. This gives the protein CASSQYLGGDYGYTF.

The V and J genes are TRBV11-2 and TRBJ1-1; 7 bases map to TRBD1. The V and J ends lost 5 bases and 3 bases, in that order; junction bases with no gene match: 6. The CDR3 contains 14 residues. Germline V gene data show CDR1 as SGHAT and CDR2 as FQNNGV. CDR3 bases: TGTGCCAGCAGCCCTCGACAGGGCGACACTGAAGCTTTCTTT. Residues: CASSPRQGDTEAFF.

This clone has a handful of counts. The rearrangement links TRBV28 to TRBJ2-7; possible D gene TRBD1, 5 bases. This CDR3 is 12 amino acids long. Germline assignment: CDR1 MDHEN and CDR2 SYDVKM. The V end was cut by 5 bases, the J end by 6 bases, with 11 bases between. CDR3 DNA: TGTGCCAGCAGTCCCACAGGCCTCGAGCAGTACTTC. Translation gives CASSPTGLEQYF.

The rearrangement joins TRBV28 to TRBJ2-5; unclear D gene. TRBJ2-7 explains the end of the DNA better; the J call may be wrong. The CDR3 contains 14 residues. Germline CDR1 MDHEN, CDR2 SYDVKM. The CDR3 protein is CASSPHHTEREQYF. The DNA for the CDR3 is TGTGCCAGCAGTCCCCACCACACCGAGCGCGAGCAGTACTTC.

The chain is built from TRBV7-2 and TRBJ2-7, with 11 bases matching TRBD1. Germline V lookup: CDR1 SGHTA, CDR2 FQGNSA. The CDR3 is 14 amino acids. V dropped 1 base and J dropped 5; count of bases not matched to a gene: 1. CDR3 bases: TGTGCCAGCAGCTTAGGGACAGGGGGCCACGAGCAGTACTTC. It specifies CASSLGTGGHEQYF.

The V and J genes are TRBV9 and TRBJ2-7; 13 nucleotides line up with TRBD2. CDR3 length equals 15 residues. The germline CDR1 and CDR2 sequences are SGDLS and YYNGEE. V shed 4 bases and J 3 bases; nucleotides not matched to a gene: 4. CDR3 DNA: TGTGCCAGCAGCCTCGGGACTAGCGGGAACTACGAGCAGTACTTC. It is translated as CASSLGTSGNYEQYF. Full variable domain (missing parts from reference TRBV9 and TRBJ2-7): DSGVTQTPKHLITATGQRVTLRCSPRSGDLSVYWYQQSLDQGLQFLIQYYNGEERAKGNILERFSAQQFPDLHSELNLSSLELGDSALYFCASSLGTSGNYEQYFGPGTRLTVT.

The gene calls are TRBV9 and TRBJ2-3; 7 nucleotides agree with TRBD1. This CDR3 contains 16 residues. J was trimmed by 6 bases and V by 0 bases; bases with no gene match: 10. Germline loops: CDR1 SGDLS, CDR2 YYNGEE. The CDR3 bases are TGTGCCAGCAGCGTAGTGGGACAGAGGTTTCCCGATACGCAGTATTTT. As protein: CASSVVGQRFPDTQYF.

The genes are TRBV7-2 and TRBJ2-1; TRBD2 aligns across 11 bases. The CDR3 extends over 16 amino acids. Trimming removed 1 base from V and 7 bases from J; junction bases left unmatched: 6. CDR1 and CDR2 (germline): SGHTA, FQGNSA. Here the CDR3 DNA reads TGTGCCAGCAGCTTAGAGGTAGCGGGAGGGCAGAATGAGCAGTTCTTC. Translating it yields CASSLEVAGGQNEQFF. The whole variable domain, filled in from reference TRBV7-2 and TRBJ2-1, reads GAGVSQSPSNKVTEKGKDVELRCDPISGHTALYWYRQSLGQGLEFLIYFQGNSAPDKSGLPSDRFSAERTGGSVSTLTIQRTQQEDSAVYLCASSLEVAGGQNEQFFGPGTRLTVL.

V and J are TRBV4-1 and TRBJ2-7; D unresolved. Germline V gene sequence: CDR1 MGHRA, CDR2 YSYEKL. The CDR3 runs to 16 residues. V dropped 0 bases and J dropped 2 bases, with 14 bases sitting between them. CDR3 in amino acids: CASSQEEVTETYEQYF. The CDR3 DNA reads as TGCGCCAGCAGCCAAGAAGAGGTAACGGAGACCTACGAGCAGTACTTC.

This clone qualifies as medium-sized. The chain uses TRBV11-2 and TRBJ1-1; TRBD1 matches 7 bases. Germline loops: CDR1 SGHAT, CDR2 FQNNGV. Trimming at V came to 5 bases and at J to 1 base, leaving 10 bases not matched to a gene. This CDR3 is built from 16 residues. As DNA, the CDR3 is TGTGCCAGCAGCCTCGGGACAGCCCCCGCGAACACTGAAGCTTTCTTT. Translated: CASSLGTAPANTEAFF.

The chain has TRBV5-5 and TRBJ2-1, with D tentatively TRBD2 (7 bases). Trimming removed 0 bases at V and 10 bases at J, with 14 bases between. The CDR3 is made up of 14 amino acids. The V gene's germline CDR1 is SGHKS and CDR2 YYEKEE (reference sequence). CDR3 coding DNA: TGTGCCAGCAGCTTGGCCTGGGGGGGCGACGAGCAGTTCTTC. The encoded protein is CASSLAWGGDEQFF.

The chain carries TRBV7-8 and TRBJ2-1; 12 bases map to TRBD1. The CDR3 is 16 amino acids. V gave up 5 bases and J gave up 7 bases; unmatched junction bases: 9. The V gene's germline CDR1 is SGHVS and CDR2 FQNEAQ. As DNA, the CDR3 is TGTGCCAGCAGCGATACGGGGACAGGGGGCCTTAATGAGCAGTTCTTC. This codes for CASSDTGTGGLNEQFF.

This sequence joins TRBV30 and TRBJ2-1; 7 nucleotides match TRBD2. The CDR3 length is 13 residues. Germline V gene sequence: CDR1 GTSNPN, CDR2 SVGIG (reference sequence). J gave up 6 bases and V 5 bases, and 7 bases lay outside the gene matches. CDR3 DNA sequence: TGTGCCTGGTGGGGGGGGGTTATCAATGAGCAGTTCTTC. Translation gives CAWWGGVINEQFF.

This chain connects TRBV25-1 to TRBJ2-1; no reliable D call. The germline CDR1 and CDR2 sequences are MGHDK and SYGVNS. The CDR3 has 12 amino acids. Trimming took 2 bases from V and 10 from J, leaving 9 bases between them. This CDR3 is CASSEVRQEQFF. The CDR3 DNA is TGTGCCAGCAGTGAAGTCAGGCAAGAGCAGTTCTTC.

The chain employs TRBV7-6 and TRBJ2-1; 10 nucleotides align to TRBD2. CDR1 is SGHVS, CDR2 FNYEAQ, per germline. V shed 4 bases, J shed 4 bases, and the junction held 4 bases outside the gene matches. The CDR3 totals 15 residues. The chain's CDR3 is CASSSSGRGYNEQFF. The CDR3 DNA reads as TGTGCCAGCAGCTCTAGCGGGAGAGGTTACAATGAGCAGTTCTTC.

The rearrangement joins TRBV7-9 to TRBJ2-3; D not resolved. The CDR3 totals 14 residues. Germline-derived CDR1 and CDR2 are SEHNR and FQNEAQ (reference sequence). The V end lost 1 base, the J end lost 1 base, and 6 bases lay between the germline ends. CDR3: CASSLGAGTDTQYF. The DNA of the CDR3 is TGTGCCAGCAGCTTAGGGGCCGGCACAGATACGCAGTATTTT. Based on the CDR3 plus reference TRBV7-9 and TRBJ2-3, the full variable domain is DTGVSQNPRHKITKRGQNVTFRCDPISEHNRLYWYRQTLGQGPEFLTYFQNEAQLEKSRLLSDRFSAERPKGSFSTLEIQRTEQGDSAMYLCASSLGAGTDTQYFGPGTRLTVL.